Following are 16 T cell receptor beta chains from one sample sequenced in a study of blood T cell repertoires in COVID-19. Only in-frame clones appear in the TCRdb table, and some are missing; sequencing was by immunoSEQ multiplex PCR. The top ten clones hold approximately 7.3% of a sample with 200,000 to 250,000 clones, roughly 84% of them seen once. Sequencing used PBMCs or T cells enriched from blood (not recorded which). Every receptor here comes from a woman aged 40 to 55 who had recovered from COVID-19.

This clone has at least ten counts. The chain recombines TRBV9 with TRBJ2-6; possibly TRBD2 for D (6 bases). This CDR3 contains 18 residues. Germline lookup yields CDR1 SGDLS and CDR2 YYNGEE. The ends were cut back, 5 bases at V and 0 bases at J, with 18 bases in the middle. CDR3 in amino acids: CASSKGLGIVSGANVLTF. The CDR3 DNA reads TGTGCCAGCAGTAAGGGACTCGGAATAGTCTCTGGGGCCAACGTCCTGACTTTC. Filled out from reference TRBV9 and TRBJ2-6, the complete variable domain reads DSGVTQTPKHLITATGQRVTLRCSPRSGDLSVYWYQQSLDQGLQFLIQYYNGEERAKGNILERFSAQQFPDLHSELNLSSLELGDSALYFCASSKGLGIVSGANVLTFGAGSRLTVL.

The CDR3 nucleotides read TGTGCCAGCAGCTCCCAGAGGGGGGGCGATCAGCCCCAGCATTTT. It codes for CASSSQRGGDQPQHF. The V call is TRBV7-2, the J call TRBJ1-5, with D perhaps matching TRBD1 (6 bases). CDR1 SGHTA and CDR2 FQGNSA come from the germline V gene. The CDR3 contains 15 residues. Deletions cut 4 bases from V and 5 bases from J, with 15 bases between. The variable domain in full, completed from reference TRBV7-2 and TRBJ1-5, reads GAGVSQSPSNKVTEKGKDVELRCDPISGHTALYWYRQSLGQGLEFLIYFQGNSAPDKSGLPSDRFSAERTGGSVSTLTIQRTQQEDSAVYLCASSSQRGGDQPQHFGDGTRLSIL.

This clone was counted a single time. V and J are TRBV27 and TRBJ1-5; maybe TRBD1 (5 bases). Germline lookup yields CDR1 MNHEY and CDR2 SMNVEV (reference sequence). The CDR3 runs to 11 residues. V was cut by 8 bases and J by 7 bases, with 9 bases left in between. The CDR3 DNA reads TGTGCCAGCGGGAGGGGCCAGCCCCAGCATTTT. Translation: CASGRGQPQHF.

This clone has only a few counts. The chain is built from TRBV5-6 and TRBJ2-7; D possibly corresponds to TRBD2 (5 bases). CDR3 length equals 15 residues. V was trimmed by 0 bases and J by 2 bases, leaving 12 bases between them. Germline lookup yields CDR1 SGHDT and CDR2 YYEEEE. Written as DNA, the CDR3 is TGTGCCAGCAGCTTGGGCGGGCGCGGCACCTACGAGCAGTACTTC. Its protein product is CASSLGGRGTYEQYF.

J is TRBJ1-2 and V is TRBV9, with D unclear. The CDR3 extends over 14 amino acids. Trimming left V 4 bases short and J 4 bases short, with 14 bases between. Looked up from germline, CDR1 is SGDLS and CDR2 is YYNGEE. CDR3 protein: CASSSGRMGYGYTF. The CDR3 DNA sequence: TGTGCCAGCAGCTCCGGGAGGATGGGCTATGGCTACACCTTC.

The rearrangement uses TRBV3-1 (or the pseudogene TRBV3-2) and TRBJ1-1; 8 positions match TRBD1. V trimming: 4 bases; J trimming: 3 bases; junction bases outside the gene matches: 4. Germline V gene data show CDR1 as LGHDT and CDR2 as YNNKEL (reference sequence). The CDR3 consists of 14 residues. The CDR3 coding sequence is TGTGCCAGCAGCCGACAGGGGTGGGACACTGAAGCTTTCTTT. Translated: CASSRQGWDTEAFF.

The gene calls are TRBV30 and TRBJ1-5; the D is unclear. CDR3 size: 15 residues. Per the germline V gene, CDR1 is GTSNPN and CDR2 is SVGIG (reference sequence). V was pared by 1 base and J by 0 bases, with 10 bases between. The CDR3 loop reads CAWSGGGPSNQPQHF. Written as DNA, the CDR3 is TGTGCCTGGAGTGGGGGAGGCCCTAGCAATCAGCCCCAGCATTTT.

The rearrangement uses TRBV6-5 and TRBJ2-2; possible D gene TRBD1, 6 bases. CDR1 and CDR2 from the germline V gene are MNHEY and SVGAGI. This CDR3 is 15 amino acids long. Trimming removed 6 bases from V and 6 bases from J, with 17 bases in between. CDR3 sequence: CASSRGPGRAGELFF. The CDR3 nucleotides are TGTGCCAGCAGCAGGGGCCCGGGGCGGGCCGGGGAGCTGTTTTTT.

The genes are TRBV6-1 and TRBJ1-5; TRBD1 matches 7 bases. CDR1 and CDR2 from the germline V gene are MNHNS and SASEGT. Trimming at V came to 3 bases and at J to 9 bases, leaving 8 bases not matched to a gene. This CDR3 comprises 14 residues. DNA for the CDR3: TGTGCCAGCAGTGATCGACAGGGCGAAAGGCCCCAGCATTTT. Translated, it gives CASSDRQGERPQHF.

The V call is TRBV7-9, the J call TRBJ2-1; TRBD2 agrees at 13 bases. Looked up from germline, CDR1 is SEHNR and CDR2 is FQNEAQ (reference sequence). V lost 5 bases and J lost 6; bases outside the gene matches: 7. The CDR3 consists of 16 residues. CDR3 protein: CASSLWTSGRFNEQFF. The CDR3 region has the DNA TGTGCCAGCAGCCTCTGGACTAGCGGGAGATTCAATGAGCAGTTCTTC. Drawing the rest from reference TRBV7-9 and TRBJ2-1, the complete variable domain is DTGVSQNPRHKITKRGQNVTFRCDPISEHNRLYWYRQTLGQGPEFLTYFQNEAQLEKSRLLSDRFSAERPKGSFSTLEIQRTEQGDSAMYLCASSLWTSGRFNEQFFGPGTRLTVL.

The chain joins TRBV20-1 to TRBJ1-2; the D gene is possibly TRBD1 (5 bases). Germline-derived CDR1 and CDR2 are DFQATT and SNEGSKA (reference sequence). The V gene lost 3 bases and the J gene lost 6 bases, with 11 bases spanning the gap. The CDR3 loop spans 12 amino acids. CDR3: CSASKGRDGYTF. The CDR3 DNA follows: TGCAGTGCTAGTAAGGGGAGGGATGGCTACACCTTC.

The chain joins TRBV28 to TRBJ2-3; D is undetermined. Trimming left V 4 bases short and J 3 bases short, with 8 bases between. Germline V gene sequence: CDR1 MDHEN, CDR2 SYDVKM. The CDR3 has 13 amino acids. This CDR3 reads CASSSLRTDTQYF. The CDR3 nucleotides read TGTGCCAGCAGTTCCCTGAGAACAGATACGCAGTATTTT.

The chain is built from TRBV19 and TRBJ2-1; 7 bases are a match to TRBD1. V lost 4 bases to trimming and J lost 7 bases; unmatched junction nucleotides: 7. The CDR3 is 14 residues long. Germline CDR1 reads LNHDA; CDR2 reads SQIVND (reference sequence). CDR3 nucleotide sequence: TGTGCCAGTAGTAGAGGGGGACAGCTTAATGAGCAGTTCTTC. This codes for CASSRGGQLNEQFF.

The genes are TRBV20-1 and TRBJ2-7, with a weak D call TRBD2 (5 bases). CDR1 is DFQATT and CDR2 is SNEGSKA in the germline V gene (reference sequence). The CDR3 runs 11 residues. V was trimmed by 6 bases and J by 4 bases, leaving 10 bases between them. The CDR3 DNA sequence: TGCAGTGCCCTTAGCGAGTACGAGCAGTACGTC. Translated, it gives CSALSEYEQYV.

The chain carries TRBV29-1 and TRBJ2-3; 10 nucleotides line up with TRBD2. The germline V gene encodes CDR1 SQVTM and CDR2 ANQGSEA. The CDR3 has 15 residues. Trimming cost V 5 bases and J 3 bases; bases outside gene matches: 8. CDR3 loop: CSVSLAGVKTDTQYF. CDR3 in DNA: TGCAGCGTTAGTCTAGCGGGAGTGAAGACAGATACGCAGTATTTT.

This clone occurred a few times. The rearrangement uses TRBV11-3 and TRBJ1-2; no reliable D call. Germline V lookup: CDR1 SGHNT, CDR2 YENEEA. This CDR3 spans 12 amino acids. V was clipped by 5 bases and J by 0 bases, with 4 bases between them. For the CDR3, the DNA is TGTGCCAGCAGCCGGTCTAACTATGGCTACACCTTC. It yields the protein CASSRSNYGYTF.